These T cell receptor beta chains were read from a single sample in a study of PD-L1 blockade in urothelial cancer. The table came from immunoSEQ multiplex PCR; TCRdb's copy has only in-frame clones and leaves some out. This sample has about 38,000 clones; around 90% occur once, and the top ten carry 8.3%. The input for sequencing was PBMCs, taken around atezolizumab (anti-PD-L1) treatment. The origin of the receptors is a man aged 70 or older with urothelial cancer. Both conserved end residues are part of each CDR3. The D gene is left open where the match is weak. The size entry is marked missing in some rows and otherwise reads once, few, many or a size class.

v_call,clone_size,j_call,d_call,cdr3_nt,cdr3_aa
TRBV5-4,NA,TRBJ2-1,TRBD1,TGTGCCAGCAGCTCCAAAGGACAGGGCAGGAATGAGCAGTTCTTC,CASSSKGQGRNEQFF
TRBV29-1,NA,TRBJ1-2,TRBD1,TGCAGCGTTGGCGGCCACCGGGACAGGGGACTCTATGGCTACACCTTC,CSVGGHRDRGLYGYTF
TRBV19,NA,TRBJ2-7,NA,TGTGCCAGTAGTAACAAAGCGGGTTACGAGCAGTACTTC,CASSNKAGYEQYF
TRBV9,NA,TRBJ2-1,NA,TGTGCCAGCAGCGCCCGGACAGATACCTACAATGAGCAGTTCTTC,CASSARTDTYNEQFF
TRBV7-9,NA,TRBJ1-2,TRBD1,TGTGCCAGCAGCCAGGGACAGGGAGCCTATGGCTACACCTTC,CASSQGQGAYGYTF
TRBV5-1,NA,TRBJ2-3,TRBD1,TGCGCCAGCAGCTTGGCCGGGACAGGGGGCCTCTTGAGCACAGATACGCAGTATTTT,CASSLAGTGGLLSTDTQYF
TRBV6-5,NA,TRBJ2-1,TRBD1,TGTGCCAGCAGTTACGCGACAGGGGGCATTAATGAGCAGTTCTTC,CASSYATGGINEQFF
TRBV10-3,NA,TRBJ2-7,NA,TGTGCCATCAGTGGATTAACTCCCGAGCAGTACTTC,CAISGLTPEQYF
TRBV19,NA,TRBJ1-2,NA,TGTGCCAGTAGTATTACAGGGTTAAACTATGGCTACACCTTC,CASSITGLNYGYTF
TRBV19,few,TRBJ2-7,TRBD2,TGTGCCAGCAGGATTACAGCGGGAGGCCGCTACGAGCAGTACTTC,CASRITAGGRYEQYF
TRBV27,once,TRBJ2-3,TRBD2,TGTGCCAGCAGTCCCTCGGCGGGAGAGTTCCTTAAGACTAGCACAGATACGCAGTATTTT,CASSPSAGEFLKTSTDTQYF
TRBV12-2,NA,TRBJ2-3,NA,TGTGCAAGTCGCTTCACGCGGGCCCGGGATTGGAGAGATACGCAGTATTTT,CASRFTRARDWRDTQYF
TRBV4-1,NA,TRBJ1-1,TRBD1,TGCGCCAGCAGGCAACAGGGGGCCACTGAAGCTTTCTTT,CASRQQGATEAFF
TRBV7-9,NA,TRBJ2-5,TRBD1,TGTGCCAGCAGCGCCGGGACAGGTGGGGGCAAAGAGACCCAGTACTTC,CASSAGTGGGKETQYF
TRBV11-2,NA,TRBJ2-7,NA,TGTGCCAGCAGCTTTGGGGGGAACACCGAGCAGTACTTC,CASSFGGNTEQYF
TRBV30,NA,TRBJ2-1,TRBD2,TGTGCCTGCAAGGGACTAGCGGTCTACAATGAGCAGTTCTTC,CACKGLAVYNEQFF
TRBV19,NA,TRBJ2-5,NA,TGTGCCAGTATGGGCAGGGGAGAGACCCAGTACTTC,CASMGRGETQYF
TRBV5-6,NA,TRBJ2-6,NA,TGTGCCAGCAGAACAGGGTTCTCTGGGGCCAACGTCCTGACTTTC,CASRTGFSGANVLTF
TRBV9,NA,TRBJ1-3,NA,TGTGCCAGCAGCGCGGGGGGAAGTTCCTCCTCTGGAAACACCATATATTTT,CASSAGGSSSSGNTIYF
TRBV11-2,NA,TRBJ2-1,NA,TGTGCCAGCAGCGAGGTCCCTAGGGGGCAGTTCTTC,CASSEVPRGQFF
TRBV5-1,NA,TRBJ1-2,NA,TGCGCCAGCAGCGGGCCAGAGCTCTATGGCTACACCTTC,CASSGPELYGYTF
TRBV15,large,TRBJ2-3,NA,TGTGCCACCAGCAGAGATCCGACAGGCCCGGATACGCAGTATTTT,CATSRDPTGPDTQYF
TRBV28,NA,TRBJ1-5,NA,TGTGCCAGCAGTTCGCCCCTACGGGGGGGGAGCAATCAGCCCCAGCATTTT,CASSSPLRGGSNQPQHF
TRBV6-5,once,TRBJ1-3,NA,TGTGCCAGCAGTTACCGCCGGACCGGGACAAACCCATATTTT,CASSYRRTGTNPYF
TRBV6-1,NA,TRBJ2-7,TRBD2,TGTGCCAGCAGTGAATTACCTAGCGGCCACGAGCAGTACTTC,CASSELPSGHEQYF
TRBV28,once,TRBJ1-5,TRBD1,TGTGCCAGCAGTAACCAACCAGACAGGGAGTTT,CASSNQPDREF
TRBV4-1,NA,TRBJ1-1,NA,TGCGCCAGCAGCCAGGGCCCCTGGGCCCTCTTGGACAGCCGCGAAGCTTTCTTT,CASSQGPWALLDSREAFF
TRBV19,NA,TRBJ1-5,NA,TGTGCCAGTAGTACCCAGGGCAATCAGCCCCAGCATTTT,CASSTQGNQPQHF
TRBV9,NA,TRBJ2-1,TRBD2,TGTGCCAGCAGCGTAGACAGCGGGAGTCCCTACAATGAGCAGTTCTTC,CASSVDSGSPYNEQFF
TRBV19,NA,TRBJ2-3,TRBD2,TGTGCCAGTACCCCCGGACTAGTCACAGATACGCAGTATTTT,CASTPGLVTDTQYF
TRBV11-2,NA,TRBJ2-4,TRBD1,TGTGCCAGCAGGCAGGGGGCGGCCAAAAACATTCAGTACTTC,CASRQGAAKNIQYF
TRBV5-1,NA,TRBJ2-3,TRBD2,TGCGCCAACAGCTCGGGACTAGCGGTGGGAGATACGCAGTATTTT,CANSSGLAVGDTQYF
TRBV28,once,TRBJ2-5,NA,TGTGCCAGCAACAAGGGGGGGGAACAAGAGACCCAGTACTTC,CASNKGGEQETQYF
TRBV19,NA,TRBJ2-7,TRBD2,TGTGCCAGTAGCGATGTAGCGGGACGGTCCGAGCAGTACTTC,CASSDVAGRSEQYF
TRBV10-3,NA,TRBJ1-2,NA,TGTGCCATCAGAGAACTGACCGGGGATGGCTACACCTTC,CAIRELTGDGYTF
TRBV18,NA,TRBJ2-7,TRBD2,TGTGCCAGCTCACCGCCCACTAGCGCCGGTTCGGAACAGTACTTC,CASSPPTSAGSEQYF
TRBV10-3,NA,TRBJ2-7,TRBD1,TGTGCCATCAGAACGGACAGGGGGAACGAGCAGTACTTC,CAIRTDRGNEQYF
TRBV5-1,NA,TRBJ1-2,TRBD1,TGCGCCAGCAGCTTGCATAGACAGGGGGCACATGGCTACACCTTC,CASSLHRQGAHGYTF
TRBV19,few,TRBJ2-1,TRBD2,TGTGCCAGTAGTATATCCTGGACTAGCGTCTACAATGAGCAGTTCTTC,CASSISWTSVYNEQFF
TRBV19,NA,TRBJ2-3,TRBD2,TGTGCCAGTACCAACCCTAGCGGGAGGACAGATACGCAGTATTTT,CASTNPSGRTDTQYF
TRBV5-1,NA,TRBJ2-1,TRBD2,TGCGCCAGTACAACCGGGACTAGCAAGCATGAGCAGTTCTTC,CASTTGTSKHEQFF
TRBV5-8,NA,TRBJ2-2,NA,TGTGCCAGCAGCTTTTCGGACACCGGGGAGCTGTTTTTT,CASSFSDTGELFF
TRBV10-3,NA,TRBJ1-1,NA,TGTGCCATCAGTGGGGGGGGATCCAACACTGAAGCTTTCTTT,CAISGGGSNTEAFF
TRBV9,NA,TRBJ2-4,NA,TGTGCCAGCAGCGAACCCGGGAACATTCAGTACTTC,CASSEPGNIQYF
TRBV5-1,NA,TRBJ2-5,NA,TGCGCCAGCAGCTTGGCCGGTGGAGGAGAGACCCAGTACTTC,CASSLAGGGETQYF
TRBV4-1,NA,TRBJ1-1,TRBD1,TGCGCCAGCAGCCAGTACCGGGACAGGGTCACTGAAGCTTTCTTT,CASSQYRDRVTEAFF